What follows are 5 T cell receptor beta chains derived from one specimen sequenced in a study of cytomegalovirus exposure and HLA in healthy donors. Amplification used 60 Vbeta primers and 13 Jbeta primers. Clones were sequenced by immunoSEQ multiplex PCR, and TCRdb holds only the in-frame ones, with some missing. Of some 120,000 clones in the sample, about 70% were seen once. The sequenced sample was PBMCs. The receptors shown here come from a woman in her twenties or thirties in good health and CMV-seronegative.

The V gene is TRBV28, the J gene TRBJ2-5; no clear D gene. Germline CDR1 MDHEN, CDR2 SYDVKM. This CDR3 comprises 14 residues. The germline V and J ends were trimmed by 6 bases and 5 bases, with 16 bases remaining between them. The CDR3 here is CASSSPFPKETQYF. The CDR3 DNA follows: TGTGCCAGCAGCTCCCCCTTTCCTAAGGAGACCCAGTACTTC.

This clone turned up a few times. The chain is built from TRBV19 and TRBJ2-3; TRBD2 aligns across 8 bases. The CDR3 contains 18 residues. Germline loops: CDR1 LNHDA, CDR2 SQIVND (reference sequence). The J segment lost 6 bases and the V segment lost 3 bases, leaving 17 bases of the junction unmatched. The CDR3 sequence is CASSIGFNDGGGRDTQYF. In DNA, the CDR3 is TGTGCCAGTAGTATTGGATTCAACGACGGCGGGGGGAGGGATACGCAGTATTTT.

The chain has TRBV5-8 and TRBJ1-4; a weak D match, TRBD1 (6 bases). In germline, CDR1 is SGHTS, CDR2 YDEGEE. CDR3 length: 15 residues. Trimming shortened V by 3 bases and J by 2 bases, and 11 bases separated the two germline ends. The CDR3 DNA follows: TGTGCCAGCAGCTCCGGACAGCCCACTAATGAAAAACTGTTTTTT. It yields the protein CASSSGQPTNEKLFF.

This clone turned up a few times. The CDR3 bases are TGTGCCAGCAGGTACAGGGATCAGCCCCAGCATTTT. Translated: CASRYRDQPQHF. The V gene is TRBV6-1, the J gene TRBJ1-5; a weak D match, TRBD1 (6 bases). There are 12 residues in the CDR3. CDR1 is MNHNS and CDR2 is SASEGT in the germline V gene. The V gene lost 6 bases and the J gene lost 5 bases, with 8 bases spanning the gap.

The genes are TRBV28 and TRBJ1-4; 9 bases line up with TRBD1. This CDR3 has 14 amino acids. CDR1 is MDHEN, CDR2 SYDVKM, per germline. After removal of 7 bases from V and 6 bases from J, the junction contained 6 bases not matched to a gene. The CDR3: CASTPGQGDEKLFF. DNA of the CDR3: TGTGCCAGCACACCGGGACAGGGAGATGAAAAACTGTTTTTT. The full variable domain, in which reference TRBV28 and TRBJ1-4 provide the parts outside the CDR3, is DVKVTQSSRYLVKRTGEKVFLECVQDMDHENMFWYRQDPGLGLRLIYFSYDVKMKEKGDIPEGYSVSREKKERFSLILESASTNQTSMYLCASTPGQGDEKLFFGSGTQLSVL.